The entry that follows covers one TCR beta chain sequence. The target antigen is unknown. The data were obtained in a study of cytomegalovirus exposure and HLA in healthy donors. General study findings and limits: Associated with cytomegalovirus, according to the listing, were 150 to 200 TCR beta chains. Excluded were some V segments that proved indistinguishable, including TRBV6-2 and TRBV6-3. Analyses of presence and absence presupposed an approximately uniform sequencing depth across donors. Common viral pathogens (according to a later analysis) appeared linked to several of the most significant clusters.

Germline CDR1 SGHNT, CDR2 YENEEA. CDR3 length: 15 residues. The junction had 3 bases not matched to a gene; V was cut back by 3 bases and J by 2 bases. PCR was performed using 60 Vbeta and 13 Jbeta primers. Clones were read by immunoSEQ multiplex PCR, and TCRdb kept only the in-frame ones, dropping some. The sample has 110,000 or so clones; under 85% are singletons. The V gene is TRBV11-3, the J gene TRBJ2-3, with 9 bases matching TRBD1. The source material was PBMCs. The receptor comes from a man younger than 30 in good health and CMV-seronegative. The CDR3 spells CASSLGQGATDTQYF. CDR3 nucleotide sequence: TGTGCCAGCAGCTTGGGACAGGGAGCCACAGATACGCAGTATTTT.